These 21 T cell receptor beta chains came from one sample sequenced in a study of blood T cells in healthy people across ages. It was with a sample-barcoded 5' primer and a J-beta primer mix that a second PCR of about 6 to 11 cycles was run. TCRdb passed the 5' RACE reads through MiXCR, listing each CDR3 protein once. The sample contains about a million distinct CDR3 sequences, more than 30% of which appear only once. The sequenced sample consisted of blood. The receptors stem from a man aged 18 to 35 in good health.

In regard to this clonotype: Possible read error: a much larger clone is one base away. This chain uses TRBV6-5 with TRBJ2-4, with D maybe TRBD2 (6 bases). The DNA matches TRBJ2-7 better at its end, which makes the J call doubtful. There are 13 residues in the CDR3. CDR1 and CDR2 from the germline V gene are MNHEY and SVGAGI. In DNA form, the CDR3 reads TGTGCCAGCAGTGCGGGACTGGGCTACGAGCAGTACTTC. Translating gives CASSAGLGYEQYF.

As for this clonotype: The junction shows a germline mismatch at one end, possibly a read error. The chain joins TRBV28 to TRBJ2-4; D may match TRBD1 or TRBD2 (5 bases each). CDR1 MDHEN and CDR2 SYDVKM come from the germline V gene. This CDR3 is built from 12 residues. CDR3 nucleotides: TGTGCCAGCAGTTTGGGGGAAAACGTTCAGTACTTC. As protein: CASSLGENVQYF.

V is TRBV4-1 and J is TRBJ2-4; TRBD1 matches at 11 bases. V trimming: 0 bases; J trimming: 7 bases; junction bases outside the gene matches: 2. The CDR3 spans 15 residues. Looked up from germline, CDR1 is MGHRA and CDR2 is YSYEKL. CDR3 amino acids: CASSQEDRGRNIQYF. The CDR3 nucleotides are TGCGCCAGCAGCCAAGAGGACAGGGGGCGGAACATTCAGTACTTC.

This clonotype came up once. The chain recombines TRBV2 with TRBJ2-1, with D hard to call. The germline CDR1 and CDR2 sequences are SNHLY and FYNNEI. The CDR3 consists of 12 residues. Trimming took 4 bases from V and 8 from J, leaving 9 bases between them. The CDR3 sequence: CASSGRLDEQFF. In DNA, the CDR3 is TGTGCCAGCAGTGGCCGTTTAGATGAGCAGTTCTTC.

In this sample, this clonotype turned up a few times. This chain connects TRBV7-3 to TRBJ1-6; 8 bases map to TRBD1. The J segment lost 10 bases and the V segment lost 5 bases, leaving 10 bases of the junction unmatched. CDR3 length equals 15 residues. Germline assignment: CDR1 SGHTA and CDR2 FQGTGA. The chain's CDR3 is CASSRGQGALSPLHF. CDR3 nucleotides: TGTGCCAGCAGCCGAGGACAGGGAGCACTATCACCCCTCCACTTT.

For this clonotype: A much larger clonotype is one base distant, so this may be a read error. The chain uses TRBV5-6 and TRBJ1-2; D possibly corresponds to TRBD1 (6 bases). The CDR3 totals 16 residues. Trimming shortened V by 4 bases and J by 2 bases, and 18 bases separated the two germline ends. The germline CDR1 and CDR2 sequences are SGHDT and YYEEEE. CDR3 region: CASSRQTGDPNYGYTF. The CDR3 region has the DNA TGTGCCAGCAGCAGACAGACAGGTGATCCCAACTATGGCTACACCTTC. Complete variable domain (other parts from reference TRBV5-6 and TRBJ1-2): DAGVTQSPTHLIKTRGQQVTLRCSPKSGHDTVSWYQQALGQGPQFIFQYYEEEERQRGNFPDRFSGHQFPNYSSELNVNALLLGDSALYLCASSRQTGDPNYGYTFGSGTRLTVV.

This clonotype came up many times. In DNA form, the CDR3 reads TGCGCCAGCAGCTCCGGGCCTTCCTACGAGCAGTACTTC. This codes for CASSSGPSYEQYF. The chain combines TRBV5-1 with TRBJ2-7; no reliable D call. The CDR3 length is 13 residues. CDR1 is SGHRS, CDR2 YFSETQ, per germline. Trimming pared 3 bases from V and 1 base from J, leaving 8 bases between.

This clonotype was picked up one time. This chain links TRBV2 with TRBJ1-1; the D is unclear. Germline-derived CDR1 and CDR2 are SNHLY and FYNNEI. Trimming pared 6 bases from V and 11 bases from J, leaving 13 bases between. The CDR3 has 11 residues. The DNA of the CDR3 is TGTGCCAGCAGGCTAGGGTACGGGGCTTTCTTT. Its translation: CASRLGYGAFF.

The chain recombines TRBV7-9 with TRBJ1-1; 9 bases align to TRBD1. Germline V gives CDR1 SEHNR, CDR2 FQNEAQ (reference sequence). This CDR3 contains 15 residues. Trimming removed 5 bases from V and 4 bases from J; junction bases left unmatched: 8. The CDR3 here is CASSRTGEEGTEAFF. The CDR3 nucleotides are TGTGCCAGCAGCCGGACAGGGGAAGAGGGCACTGAAGCTTTCTTT.

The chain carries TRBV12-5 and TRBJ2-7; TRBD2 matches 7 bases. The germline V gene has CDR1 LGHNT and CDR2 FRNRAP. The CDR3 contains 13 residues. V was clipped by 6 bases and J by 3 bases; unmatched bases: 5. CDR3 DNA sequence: TGTGCTAGTGGAGTGGGGGGGGGCTACGAGCAGTACTTC. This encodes CASGVGGGYEQYF. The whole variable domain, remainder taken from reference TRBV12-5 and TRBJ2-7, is DARVTQTPRHKVTEMGQEVTMRCQPILGHNTVFWYRQTMMQGLELLAYFRNRAPLDDSGMPKDRFSAEMPDATLATLKIQPSEPRDSAVYFCASGVGGGYEQYFGPGTRLTVT.

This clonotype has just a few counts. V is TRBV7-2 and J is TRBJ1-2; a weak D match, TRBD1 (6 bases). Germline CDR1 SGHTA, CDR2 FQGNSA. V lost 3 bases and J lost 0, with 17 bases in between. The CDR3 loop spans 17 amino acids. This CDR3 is CASSLTGQLVTNYGYTF. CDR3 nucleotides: TGTGCCAGCAGCTTGACGGGACAACTTGTCACTAACTATGGCTACACCTTC. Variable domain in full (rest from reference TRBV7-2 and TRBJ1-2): GAGVSQSPSNKVTEKGKDVELRCDPISGHTALYWYRQSLGQGLEFLIYFQGNSAPDKSGLPSDRFSAERTGGSVSTLTIQRTQQEDSAVYLCASSLTGQLVTNYGYTFGSGTRLTVV.

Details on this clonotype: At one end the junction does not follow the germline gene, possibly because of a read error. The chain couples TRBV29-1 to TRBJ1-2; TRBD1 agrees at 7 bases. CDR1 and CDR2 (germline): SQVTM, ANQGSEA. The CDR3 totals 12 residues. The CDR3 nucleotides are TGCGGCGTTTACTCAGGGGGCTATGGCTACACCTTC. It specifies CGVYSGGYGYTF. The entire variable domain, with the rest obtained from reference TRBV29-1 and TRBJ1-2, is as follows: SAVISQKPSRDICQRGTSLTIQCQVDSQVTMMFWYRQQPGQSLTLIATANQGSEATYESGFVIDKFPISRPNLTFSTLTVSNMSPEDSSIYLCGVYSGGYGYTFGSGTRLTVV.

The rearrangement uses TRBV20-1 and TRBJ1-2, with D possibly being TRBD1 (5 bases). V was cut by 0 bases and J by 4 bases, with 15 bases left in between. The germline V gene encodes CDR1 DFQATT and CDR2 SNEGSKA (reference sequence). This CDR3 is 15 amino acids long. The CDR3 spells CSARDTRDSIYGYTF. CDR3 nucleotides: TGCAGTGCTAGAGATACTCGTGACAGCATCTATGGCTACACCTTC.

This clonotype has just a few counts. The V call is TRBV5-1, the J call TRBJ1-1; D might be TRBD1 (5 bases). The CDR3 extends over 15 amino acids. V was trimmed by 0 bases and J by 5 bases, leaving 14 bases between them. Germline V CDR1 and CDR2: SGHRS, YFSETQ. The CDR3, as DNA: TGCGCCAGCAGCTTGGATCCAGGGCGAGGGACTGAAGCTTTCTTT. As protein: CASSLDPGRGTEAFF.

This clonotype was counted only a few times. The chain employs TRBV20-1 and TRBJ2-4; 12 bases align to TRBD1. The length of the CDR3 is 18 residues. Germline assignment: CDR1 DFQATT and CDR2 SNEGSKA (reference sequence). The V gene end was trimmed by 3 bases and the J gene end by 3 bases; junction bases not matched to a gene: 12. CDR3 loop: CSASLGQGAIWSKNIQYF. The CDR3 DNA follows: TGCAGTGCTAGTCTGGGACAGGGGGCGATTTGGAGCAAAAACATTCAGTACTTC.

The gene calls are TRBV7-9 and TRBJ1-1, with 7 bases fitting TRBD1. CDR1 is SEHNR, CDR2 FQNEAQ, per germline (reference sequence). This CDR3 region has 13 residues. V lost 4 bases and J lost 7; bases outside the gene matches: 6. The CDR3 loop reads CASSSGGQSEAFF. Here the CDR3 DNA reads TGTGCCAGCAGCTCAGGGGGACAGAGTGAAGCTTTCTTT. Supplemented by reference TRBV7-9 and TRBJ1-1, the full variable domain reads DTGVSQNPRHKITKRGQNVTFRCDPISEHNRLYWYRQTLGQGPEFLTYFQNEAQLEKSRLLSDRFSAERPKGSFSTLEIQRTEQGDSAMYLCASSSGGQSEAFFGQGTRLTVV.

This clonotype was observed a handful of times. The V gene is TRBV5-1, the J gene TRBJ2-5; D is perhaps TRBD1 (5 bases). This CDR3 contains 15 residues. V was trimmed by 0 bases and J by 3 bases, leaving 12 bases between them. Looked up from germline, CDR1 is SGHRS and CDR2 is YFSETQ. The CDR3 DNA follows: TGCGCCAGCAGCTTGGAACAGGTCGTAGAAGAGACCCAGTACTTC. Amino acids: CASSLEQVVEETQYF.

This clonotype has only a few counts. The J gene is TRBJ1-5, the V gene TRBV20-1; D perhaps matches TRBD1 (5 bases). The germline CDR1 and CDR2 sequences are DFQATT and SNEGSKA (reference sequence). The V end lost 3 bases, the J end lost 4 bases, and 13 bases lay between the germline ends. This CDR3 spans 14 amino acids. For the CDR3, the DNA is TGCAGTGCTAGTCTGGGGGTTGCAAATCAGCCCCAGCATTTT. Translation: CSASLGVANQPQHF.

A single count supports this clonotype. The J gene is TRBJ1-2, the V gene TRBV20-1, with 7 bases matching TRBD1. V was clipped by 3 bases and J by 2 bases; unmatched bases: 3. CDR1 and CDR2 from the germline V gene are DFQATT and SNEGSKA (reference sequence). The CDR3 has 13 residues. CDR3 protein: CSASGTVNYGYTF. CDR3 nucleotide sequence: TGCAGTGCTAGCGGGACAGTCAACTATGGCTACACCTTC.

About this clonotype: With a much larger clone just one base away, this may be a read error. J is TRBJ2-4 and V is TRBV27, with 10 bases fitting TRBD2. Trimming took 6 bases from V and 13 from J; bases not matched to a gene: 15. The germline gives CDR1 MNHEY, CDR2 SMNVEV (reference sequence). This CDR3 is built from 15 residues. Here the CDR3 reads CASSYLAGANNEQYF. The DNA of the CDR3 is TGTGCCAGCAGCTATCTAGCGGGGGCGAACAATGAGCAGTACTTC.

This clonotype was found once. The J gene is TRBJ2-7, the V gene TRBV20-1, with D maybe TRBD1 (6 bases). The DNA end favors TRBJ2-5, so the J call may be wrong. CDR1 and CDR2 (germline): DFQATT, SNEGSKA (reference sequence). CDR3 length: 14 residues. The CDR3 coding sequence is TGCAGTGCTAGGGAGACAGGCCCCAGGGAGACCCAGTACTTC. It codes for CSARETGPRETQYF.